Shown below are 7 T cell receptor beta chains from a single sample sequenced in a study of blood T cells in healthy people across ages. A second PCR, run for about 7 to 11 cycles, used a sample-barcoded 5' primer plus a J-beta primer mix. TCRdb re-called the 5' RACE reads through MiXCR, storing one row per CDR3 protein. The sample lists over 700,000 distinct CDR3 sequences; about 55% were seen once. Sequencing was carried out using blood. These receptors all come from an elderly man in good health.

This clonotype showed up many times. CDR3 coding DNA: TGTGCCAGCAGTCCCGGACTAGCGGGGCTCTCTGGGGCCAACGTCCTGACTTTC. It is translated as CASSPGLAGLSGANVLTF. This chain uses TRBV12-3 or TRBV12-4 with TRBJ2-6; TRBD2 aligns across 12 bases. The CDR3 covers 18 residues. The trim removed 5 bases at V and 0 bases at J, leaving 5 bases unmatched.

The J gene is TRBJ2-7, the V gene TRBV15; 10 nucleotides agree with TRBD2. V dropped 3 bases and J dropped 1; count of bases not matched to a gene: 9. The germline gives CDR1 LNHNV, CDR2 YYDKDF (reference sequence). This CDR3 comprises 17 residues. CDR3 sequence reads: CATSRMVGLAVSYEQYF. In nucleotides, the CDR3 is TGTGCCACCAGCAGGATGGTAGGACTAGCGGTTTCCTACGAGCAGTACTTC.

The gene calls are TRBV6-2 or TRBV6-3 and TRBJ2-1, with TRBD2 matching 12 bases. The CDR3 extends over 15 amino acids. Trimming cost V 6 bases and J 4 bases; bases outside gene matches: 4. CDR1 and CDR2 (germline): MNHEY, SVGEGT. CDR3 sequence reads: CASSDGLAGYNEQFF. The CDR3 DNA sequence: TGTGCCAGCAGCGACGGACTAGCGGGGTACAATGAGCAGTTCTTC.

The DNA for the CDR3 is TGCGCCAGCAGCCAAGGGACAGGACAAAACTACGAGCAGTACTTC. It encodes CASSQGTGQNYEQYF. This chain uses TRBV4-1 with TRBJ2-7; 7 bases line up with TRBD1. Germline CDR1 and CDR2: MGHRA and YSYEKL. V was pared by 1 base and J by 3 bases, with 6 bases of the junction left unmatched. This CDR3 has 15 residues.

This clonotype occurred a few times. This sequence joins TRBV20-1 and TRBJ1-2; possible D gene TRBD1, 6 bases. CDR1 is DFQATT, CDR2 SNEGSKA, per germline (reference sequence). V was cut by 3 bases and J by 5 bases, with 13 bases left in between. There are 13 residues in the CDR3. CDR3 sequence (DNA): TGCAGTGCTAGGACAGGAACGAGTTATGGCTACACCTTC. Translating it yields CSARTGTSYGYTF.

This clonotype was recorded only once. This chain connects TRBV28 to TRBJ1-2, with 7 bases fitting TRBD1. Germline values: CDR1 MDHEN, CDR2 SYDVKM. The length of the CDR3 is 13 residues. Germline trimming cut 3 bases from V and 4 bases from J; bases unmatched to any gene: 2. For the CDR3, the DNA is TGTGCCAGCAGTTTTGGACAGGCCTATGGCTACACCTTC. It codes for CASSFGQAYGYTF.

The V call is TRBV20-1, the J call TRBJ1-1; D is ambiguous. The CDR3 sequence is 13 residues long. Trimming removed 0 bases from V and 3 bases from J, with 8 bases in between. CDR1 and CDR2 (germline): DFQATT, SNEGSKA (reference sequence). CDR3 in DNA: TGCAGTGCTAGAGAGATGGCGGACACTGAAGCTTTCTTT. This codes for CSAREMADTEAFF.